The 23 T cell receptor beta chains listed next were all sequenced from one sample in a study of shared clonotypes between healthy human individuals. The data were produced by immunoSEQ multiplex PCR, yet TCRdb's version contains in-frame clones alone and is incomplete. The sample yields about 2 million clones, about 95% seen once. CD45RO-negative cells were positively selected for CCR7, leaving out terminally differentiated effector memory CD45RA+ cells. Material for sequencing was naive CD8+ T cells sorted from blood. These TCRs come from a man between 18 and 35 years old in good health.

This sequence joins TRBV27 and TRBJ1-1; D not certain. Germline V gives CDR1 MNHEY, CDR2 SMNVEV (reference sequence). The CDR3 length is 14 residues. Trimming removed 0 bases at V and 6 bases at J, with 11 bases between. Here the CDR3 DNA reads TGTGCCAGCAGTTTATCGATTGGTTGGCCTGAAGCTTTCTTT. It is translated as CASSLSIGWPEAFF.

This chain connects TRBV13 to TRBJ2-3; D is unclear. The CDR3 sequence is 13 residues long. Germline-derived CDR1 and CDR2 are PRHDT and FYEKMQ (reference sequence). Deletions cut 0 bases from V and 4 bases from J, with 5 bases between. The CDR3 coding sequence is TGTGCCAGCAGCTTAGGCCCCTCAGATACGCAGTATTTT. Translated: CASSLGPSDTQYF.

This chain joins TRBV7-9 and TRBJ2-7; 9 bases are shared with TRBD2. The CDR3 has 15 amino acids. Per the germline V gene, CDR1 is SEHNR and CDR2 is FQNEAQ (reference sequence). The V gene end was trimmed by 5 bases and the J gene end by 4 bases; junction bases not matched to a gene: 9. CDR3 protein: CASSPTAGGTYEQYF. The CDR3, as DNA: TGTGCCAGCAGCCCCACGGCGGGGGGGACGTACGAGCAGTACTTC.

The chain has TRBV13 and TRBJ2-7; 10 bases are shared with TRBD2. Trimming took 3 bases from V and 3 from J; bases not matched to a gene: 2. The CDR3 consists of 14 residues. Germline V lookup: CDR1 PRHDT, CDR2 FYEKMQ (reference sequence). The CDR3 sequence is CASSFGTSVYEQYF. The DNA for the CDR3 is TGTGCCAGCAGCTTCGGGACTAGCGTCTACGAGCAGTACTTC. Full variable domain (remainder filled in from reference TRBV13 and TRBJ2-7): AAGVIQSPRHLIKEKRETATLKCYPIPRHDTVYWYQQGPGQDPQFLISFYEKMQSDKGSIPDRFSAQQFSDYHSELNMSSLELGDSALYFCASSFGTSVYEQYFGPGTRLTVT.

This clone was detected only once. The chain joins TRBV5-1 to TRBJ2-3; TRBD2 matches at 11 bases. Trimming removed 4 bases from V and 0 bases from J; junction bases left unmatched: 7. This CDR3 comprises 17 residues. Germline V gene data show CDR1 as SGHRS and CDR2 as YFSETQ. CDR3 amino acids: CASSLGTSGSSTDTQYF. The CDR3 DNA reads TGCGCCAGCAGCCTAGGGACTAGCGGCTCTAGCACAGATACGCAGTATTTT.

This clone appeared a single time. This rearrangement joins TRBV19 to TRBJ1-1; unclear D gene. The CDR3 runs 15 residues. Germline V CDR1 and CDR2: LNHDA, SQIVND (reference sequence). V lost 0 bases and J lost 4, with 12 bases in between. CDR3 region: CASSIDALAATEAFF. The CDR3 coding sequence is TGTGCCAGTAGTATAGATGCCCTGGCCGCCACTGAAGCTTTCTTT.

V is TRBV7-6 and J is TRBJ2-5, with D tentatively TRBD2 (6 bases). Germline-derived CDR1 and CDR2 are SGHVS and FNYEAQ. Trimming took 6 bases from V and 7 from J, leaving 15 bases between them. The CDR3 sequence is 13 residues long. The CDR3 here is CASSPGPEGTQYF. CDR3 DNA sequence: TGTGCCAGCAGTCCGGGGCCGGAGGGGACCCAGTACTTC.

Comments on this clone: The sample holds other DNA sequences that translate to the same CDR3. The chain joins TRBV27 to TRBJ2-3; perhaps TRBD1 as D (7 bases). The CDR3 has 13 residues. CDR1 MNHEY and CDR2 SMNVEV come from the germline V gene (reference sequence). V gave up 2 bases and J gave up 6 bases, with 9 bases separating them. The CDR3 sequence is CASSLQGGDTQYF. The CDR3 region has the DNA TGTGCCAGCAGTTTACAGGGGGGCGATACGCAGTATTTT.

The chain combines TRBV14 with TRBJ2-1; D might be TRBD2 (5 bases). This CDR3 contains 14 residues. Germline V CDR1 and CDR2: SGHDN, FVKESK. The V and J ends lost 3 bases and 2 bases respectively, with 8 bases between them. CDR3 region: CASSHAGTYNEQFF. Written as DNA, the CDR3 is TGTGCCAGCAGCCATGCGGGCACCTACAATGAGCAGTTCTTC. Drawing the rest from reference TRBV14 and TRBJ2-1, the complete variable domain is EAGVTQFPSHSVIEKGQTVTLRCDPISGHDNLYWYRRVMGKEIKFLLHFVKESKQDESGMPNNRFLAERTGGTYSTLKVQPAELEDSGVYFCASSHAGTYNEQFFGPGTRLTVL.

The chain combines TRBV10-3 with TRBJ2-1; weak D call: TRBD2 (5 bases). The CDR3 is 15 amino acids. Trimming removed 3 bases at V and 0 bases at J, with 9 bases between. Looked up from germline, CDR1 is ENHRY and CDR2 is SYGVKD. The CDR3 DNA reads TGTGCCATCAGTGATTGGGAGAGCTCCTACAATGAGCAGTTCTTC. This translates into CAISDWESSYNEQFF.

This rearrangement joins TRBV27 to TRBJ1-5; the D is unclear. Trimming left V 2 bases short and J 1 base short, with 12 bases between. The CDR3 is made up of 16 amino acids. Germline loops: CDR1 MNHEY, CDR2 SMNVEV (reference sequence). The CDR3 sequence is CASSLIAPRSNQPQHF. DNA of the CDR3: TGTGCCAGCAGTTTAATAGCCCCGCGGAGCAATCAGCCCCAGCATTTT.

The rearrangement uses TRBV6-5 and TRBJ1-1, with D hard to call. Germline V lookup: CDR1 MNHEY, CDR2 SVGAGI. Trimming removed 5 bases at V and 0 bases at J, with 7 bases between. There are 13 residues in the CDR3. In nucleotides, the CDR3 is TGTGCCAGCAGTCCCCTCGTGAACACTGAAGCTTTCTTT. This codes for CASSPLVNTEAFF.

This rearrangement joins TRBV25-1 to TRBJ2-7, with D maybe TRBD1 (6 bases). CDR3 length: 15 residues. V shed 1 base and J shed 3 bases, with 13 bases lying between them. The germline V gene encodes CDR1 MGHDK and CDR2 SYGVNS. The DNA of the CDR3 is TGTGCCAGCAGTGAATTACGGCAGGGGTACTACGAGCAGTACTTC. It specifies CASSELRQGYYEQYF.

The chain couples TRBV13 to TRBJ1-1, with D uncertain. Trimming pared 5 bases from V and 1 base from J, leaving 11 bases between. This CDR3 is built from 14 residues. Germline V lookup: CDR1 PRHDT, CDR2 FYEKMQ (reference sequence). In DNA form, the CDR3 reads TGTGCCAGCAGCCCTAGATGGGAGAACACTGAAGCTTTCTTT. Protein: CASSPRWENTEAFF.

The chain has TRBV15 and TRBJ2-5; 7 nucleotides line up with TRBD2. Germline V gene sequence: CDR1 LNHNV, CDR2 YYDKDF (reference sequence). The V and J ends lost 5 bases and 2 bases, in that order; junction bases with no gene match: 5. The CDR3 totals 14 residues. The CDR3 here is CATSPSGIQETQYF. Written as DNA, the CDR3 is TGTGCCACCAGCCCCAGCGGGATACAAGAGACCCAGTACTTC.

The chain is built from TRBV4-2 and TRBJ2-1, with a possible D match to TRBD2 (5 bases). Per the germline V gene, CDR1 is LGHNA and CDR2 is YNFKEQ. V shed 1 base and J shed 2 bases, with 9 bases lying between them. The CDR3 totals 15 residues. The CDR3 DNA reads TGTGCCAGCAGCCAAGGAGGGTACACCTACAATGAGCAGTTCTTC. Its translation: CASSQGGYTYNEQFF.

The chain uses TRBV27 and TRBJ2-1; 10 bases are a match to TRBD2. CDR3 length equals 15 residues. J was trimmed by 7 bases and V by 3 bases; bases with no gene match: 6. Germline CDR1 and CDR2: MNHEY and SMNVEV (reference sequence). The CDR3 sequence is CASSLTSGGVNEQFF. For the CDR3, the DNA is TGTGCCAGCAGTTTGACCAGCGGGGGGGTGAATGAGCAGTTCTTC.

CDR3 bases: TGTGCCAGCAGCTTATTACAGGGCTATGGCTACACCTTC. It is translated as CASSLLQGYGYTF. The rearrangement links TRBV5-4 to TRBJ1-2; perhaps TRBD1 as D (6 bases). Germline V gene sequence: CDR1 SGHNT, CDR2 YYREEE (reference sequence). Between the trimmed V and J ends, which lost 2 bases and 4 bases, there was a span of 9 bases. The CDR3 runs to 13 residues.

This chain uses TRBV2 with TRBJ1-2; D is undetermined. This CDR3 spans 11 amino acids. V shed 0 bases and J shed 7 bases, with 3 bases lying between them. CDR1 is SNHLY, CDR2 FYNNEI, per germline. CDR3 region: CASSEAGGYTF. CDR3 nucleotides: TGTGCCAGCAGTGAAGCGGGTGGCTACACCTTC.

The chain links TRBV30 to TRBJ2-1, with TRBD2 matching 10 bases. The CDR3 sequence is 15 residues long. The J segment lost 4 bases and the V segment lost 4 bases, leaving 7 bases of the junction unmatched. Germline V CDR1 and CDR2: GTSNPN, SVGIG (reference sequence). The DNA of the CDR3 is TGTGCCTGGAACCCTCTAGCGGGGGCGTACAATGAGCAGTTCTTC. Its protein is CAWNPLAGAYNEQFF. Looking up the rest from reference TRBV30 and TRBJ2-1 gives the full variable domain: SQTIHQWPATLVQPVGSPLSLECTVEGTSNPNLYWYRQAAGRGLQLLFYSVGIGQISSEVPQNLSASRPQDRQFILSSKKLLLSDSGFYLCAWNPLAGAYNEQFFGPGTRLTVL.

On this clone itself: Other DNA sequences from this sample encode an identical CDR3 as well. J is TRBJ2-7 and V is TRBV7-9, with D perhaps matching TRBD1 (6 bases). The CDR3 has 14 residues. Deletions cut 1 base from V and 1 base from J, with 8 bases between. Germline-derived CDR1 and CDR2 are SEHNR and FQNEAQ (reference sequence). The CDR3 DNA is TGTGCCAGCAGCTTAGTAACAGGGTCCTACGAGCAGTACTTC. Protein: CASSLVTGSYEQYF.

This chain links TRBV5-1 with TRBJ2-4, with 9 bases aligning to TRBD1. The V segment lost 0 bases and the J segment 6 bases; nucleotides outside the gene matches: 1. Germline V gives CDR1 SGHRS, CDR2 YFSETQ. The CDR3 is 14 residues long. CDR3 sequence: CASSLDRGRNIQYF. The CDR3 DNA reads TGCGCCAGCAGCTTGGACAGGGGGCGAAACATTCAGTACTTC.

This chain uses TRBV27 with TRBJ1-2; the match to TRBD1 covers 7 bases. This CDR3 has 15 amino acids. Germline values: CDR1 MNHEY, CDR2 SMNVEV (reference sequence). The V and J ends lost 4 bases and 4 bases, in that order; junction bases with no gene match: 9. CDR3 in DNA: TGTGCCAGCAGTTCCGCAGGGGGTCCCCTCTATGGCTACACCTTC. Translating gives CASSSAGGPLYGYTF.